This T cell receptor (beta chain) was identified in a study of T cell repertoires in cytomegalovirus infection. At the level of the study: Use of recently identified HLA-C-restricted and well-studied HLA-B-restricted CMV epitopes was part of the study. Both CMV infection and a matching HLA type were indicated by public TCR beta signatures. Study-level points and caveats: There were HLA-C-restricted CMV-specific TCR beta clonotypes dominating the ex vivo response.

This clonotype was found a few times. What it recognizes is unknown. Germline-derived CDR1 and CDR2 are SGHVS and FNYEAQ. The CDR3 covers 15 residues. Deletions cut 2 bases from V and 2 bases from J, with 12 bases between. TCRdb used MiXCR to reprocess the reads, holding one entry per CDR3 protein. The sample records approximately 910,000 distinct CDR3 sequences, around a third being singletons. The source material was cultured CD8+ T cells from PBMCs, sampled from culture after CMV antigen stimulation. This clonotype was sampled from a human donor in good health (CMV status not recorded). Some clones in this sample may be carry-over from other donors' samples. The chain combines TRBV7-6 with TRBJ1-2; no clear D. The CDR3 reads CASSLSGNSNYGYTF. The CDR3 DNA sequence: TGTGCCAGCAGCTTATCTGGTAATTCCAACTATGGCTACACCTTC.